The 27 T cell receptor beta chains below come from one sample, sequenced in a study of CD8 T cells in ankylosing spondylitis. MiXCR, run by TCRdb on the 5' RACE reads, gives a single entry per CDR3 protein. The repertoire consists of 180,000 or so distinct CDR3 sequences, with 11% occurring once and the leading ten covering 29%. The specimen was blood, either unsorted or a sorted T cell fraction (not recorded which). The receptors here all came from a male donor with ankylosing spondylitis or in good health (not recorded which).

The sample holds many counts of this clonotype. This chain's CDR3 is CASSPRRTGGTDTQYF. Written as DNA, the CDR3 is TGTGCCAGCAGTCCTAGGAGGACAGGGGGCACAGATACGCAGTATTTT. The chain is built from TRBV28 and TRBJ2-3; 9 bases agree with TRBD1. After removal of 5 bases from V and 1 base from J, the junction contained 7 bases not matched to a gene. The CDR3 spans 16 residues. Germline values: CDR1 MDHEN, CDR2 SYDVKM.

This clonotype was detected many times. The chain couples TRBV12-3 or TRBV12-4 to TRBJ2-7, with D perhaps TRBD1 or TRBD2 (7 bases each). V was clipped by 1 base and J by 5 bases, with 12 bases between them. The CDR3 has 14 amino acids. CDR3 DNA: TGTGCCAGCAGTTTAGACAGGGGAGGGGACGAGCAGTACTTC. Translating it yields CASSLDRGGDEQYF.

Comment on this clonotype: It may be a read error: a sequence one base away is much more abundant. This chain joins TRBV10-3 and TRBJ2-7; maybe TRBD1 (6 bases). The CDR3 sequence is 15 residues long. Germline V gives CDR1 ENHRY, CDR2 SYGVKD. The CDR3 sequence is CVISAKGDRFGEQYF. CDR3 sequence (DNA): TGTGTCATCAGTGCTAAGGGGGACCGCTTCGGGGAGCAGTACTTC.

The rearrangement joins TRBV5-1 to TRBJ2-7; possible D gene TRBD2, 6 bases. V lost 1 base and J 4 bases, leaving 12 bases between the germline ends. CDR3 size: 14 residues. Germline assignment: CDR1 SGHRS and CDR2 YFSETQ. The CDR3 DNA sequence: TGCGCCAGCAGCTTGCGGGGGAACCCTTACGAGCAGTACTTC. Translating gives CASSLRGNPYEQYF.

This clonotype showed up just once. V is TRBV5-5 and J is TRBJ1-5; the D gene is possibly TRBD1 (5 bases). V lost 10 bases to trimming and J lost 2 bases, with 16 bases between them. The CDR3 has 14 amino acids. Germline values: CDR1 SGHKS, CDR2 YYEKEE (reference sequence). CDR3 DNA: TGTGCCCCCTCTCAAGCGGGGGGCAATCAGCCCCAGCATTTT. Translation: CAPSQAGGNQPQHF.

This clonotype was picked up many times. CDR3 residues: CASSVGTGRKTEAFF. The CDR3, as DNA: TGTGCCAGCAGCGTAGGAACAGGGCGGAAGACTGAAGCTTTCTTT. The chain has TRBV9 and TRBJ1-1; perhaps TRBD1 as D (6 bases). Germline CDR1 reads SGDLS; CDR2 reads YYNGEE. V lost 0 bases to trimming and J lost 5 bases, with 14 bases between them. The CDR3 has 15 amino acids. Combining the CDR3 with reference TRBV9 and TRBJ1-1 gives the whole variable domain DSGVTQTPKHLITATGQRVTLRCSPRSGDLSVYWYQQSLDQGLQFLIQYYNGEERAKGNILERFSAQQFPDLHSELNLSSLELGDSALYFCASSVGTGRKTEAFFGQGTRLTVV.

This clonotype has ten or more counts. The CDR3 DNA sequence: TGTGCCAGCAGCCAAGTTGGGGGGCAGTACGCTGAAGCTTTCTTT. Amino acids: CASSQVGGQYAEAFF. The genes are TRBV3-1 and TRBJ1-1; D is possibly TRBD1 (6 bases). V was pared by 1 base and J by 6 bases, with 15 bases between. Germline CDR1 LGHDT, CDR2 YNNKEL (reference sequence). This CDR3 spans 15 amino acids.

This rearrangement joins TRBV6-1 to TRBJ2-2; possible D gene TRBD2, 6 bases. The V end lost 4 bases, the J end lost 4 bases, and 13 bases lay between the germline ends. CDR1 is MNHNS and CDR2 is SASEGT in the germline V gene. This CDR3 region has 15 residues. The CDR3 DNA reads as TGTGCCAGCAGTGGCGGGGCCCAGTTCACCGGGGAGCTGTTTTTT. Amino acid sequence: CASSGGAQFTGELFF.

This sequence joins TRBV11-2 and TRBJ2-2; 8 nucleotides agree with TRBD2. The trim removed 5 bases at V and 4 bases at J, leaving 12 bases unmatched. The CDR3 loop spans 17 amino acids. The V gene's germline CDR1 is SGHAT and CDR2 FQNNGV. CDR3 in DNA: TGTGCCAGCAGCGCCCAGGGCAGAGCGGGAGTCACCGGGGAGCTGTTTTTT. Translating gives CASSAQGRAGVTGELFF.

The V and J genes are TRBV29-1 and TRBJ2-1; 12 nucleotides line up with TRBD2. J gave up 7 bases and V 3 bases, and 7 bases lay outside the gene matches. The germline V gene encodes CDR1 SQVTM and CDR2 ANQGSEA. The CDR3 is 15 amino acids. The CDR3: CSVDTGLAGKNEQFF. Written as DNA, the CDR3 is TGCAGCGTTGACACCGGACTAGCGGGAAAGAATGAGCAGTTCTTC.

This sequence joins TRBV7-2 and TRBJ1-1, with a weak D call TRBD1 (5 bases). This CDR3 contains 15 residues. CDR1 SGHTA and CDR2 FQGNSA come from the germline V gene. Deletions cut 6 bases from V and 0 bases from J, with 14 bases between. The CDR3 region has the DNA TGTGCCAGCAGTGGAAGCCCAGGGCTGAACACTGAAGCTTTCTTT. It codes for CASSGSPGLNTEAFF. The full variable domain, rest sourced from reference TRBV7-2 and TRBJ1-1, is GAGVSQSPSNKVTEKGKDVELRCDPISGHTALYWYRQSLGQGLEFLIYFQGNSAPDKSGLPSDRFSAERTGGSVSTLTIQRTQQEDSAVYLCASSGSPGLNTEAFFGQGTRLTVV.

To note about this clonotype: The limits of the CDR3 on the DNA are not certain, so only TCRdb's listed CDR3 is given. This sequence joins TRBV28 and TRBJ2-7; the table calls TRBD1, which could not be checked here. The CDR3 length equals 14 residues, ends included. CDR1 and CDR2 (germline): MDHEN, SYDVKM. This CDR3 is CASSLSGPTYEQYF.

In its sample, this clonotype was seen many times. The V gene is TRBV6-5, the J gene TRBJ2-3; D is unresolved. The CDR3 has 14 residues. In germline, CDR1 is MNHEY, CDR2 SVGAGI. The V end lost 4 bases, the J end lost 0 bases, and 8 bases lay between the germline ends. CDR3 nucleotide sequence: TGTGCCAGCAGTTTAGGCCCCAGCACAGATACGCAGTATTTT. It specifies CASSLGPSTDTQYF.

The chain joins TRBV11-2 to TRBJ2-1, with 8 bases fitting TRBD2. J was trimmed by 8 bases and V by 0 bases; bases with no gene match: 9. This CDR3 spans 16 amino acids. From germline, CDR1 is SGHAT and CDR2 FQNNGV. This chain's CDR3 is CASSLDQSGGVDEQFF. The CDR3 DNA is TGTGCCAGCAGCTTAGATCAGAGCGGGGGAGTCGATGAGCAGTTCTTC.

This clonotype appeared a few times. The CDR3 DNA reads as TGTGCCAGCAGCCAAGAGGAAGGGCGGGTGGGTGGCTACACCTTC. It is translated as CASSQEEGRVGGYTF. The chain combines TRBV4-2 with TRBJ1-2; no definite D call. The germline V gene has CDR1 LGHNA and CDR2 YNFKEQ. The CDR3 is 15 amino acids. Between the trimmed V and J ends, which lost 0 bases and 7 bases, there was a span of 15 bases.

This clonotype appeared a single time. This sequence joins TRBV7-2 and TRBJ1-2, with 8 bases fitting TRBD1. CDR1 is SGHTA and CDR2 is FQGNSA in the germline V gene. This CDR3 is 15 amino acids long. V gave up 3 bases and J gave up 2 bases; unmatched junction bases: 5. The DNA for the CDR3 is TGTGCCAGCAGCTTCCCAGGGGGCAGGAACTATGGCTACACCTTC. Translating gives CASSFPGGRNYGYTF.

The CDR3 bases are TGTGCCAGCTCACGGGACAGGCAAAACATTCAGTACTTC. Translated, it gives CASSRDRQNIQYF. The chain combines TRBV18 with TRBJ2-4; 8 positions agree with TRBD1. Germline CDR1 is KGHSH and CDR2 is LQKENI. The CDR3 length is 13 residues. After removal of 4 bases from V and 5 bases from J, the junction contained 1 base not matched to a gene.

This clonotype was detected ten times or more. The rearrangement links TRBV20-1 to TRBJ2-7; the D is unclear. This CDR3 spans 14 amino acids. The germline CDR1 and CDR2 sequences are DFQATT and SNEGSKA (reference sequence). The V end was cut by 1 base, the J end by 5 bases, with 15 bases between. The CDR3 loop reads CSARGPLVHHEQYF. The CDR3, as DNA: TGCAGTGCTAGAGGTCCCCTGGTCCACCACGAGCAGTACTTC.

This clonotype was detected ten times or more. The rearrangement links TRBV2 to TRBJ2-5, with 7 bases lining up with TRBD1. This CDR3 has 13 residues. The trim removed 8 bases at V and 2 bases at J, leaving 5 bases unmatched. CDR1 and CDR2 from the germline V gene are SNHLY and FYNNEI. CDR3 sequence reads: CASERGPQETQYF. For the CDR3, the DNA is TGTGCCAGCGAGAGGGGGCCGCAAGAGACCCAGTACTTC.

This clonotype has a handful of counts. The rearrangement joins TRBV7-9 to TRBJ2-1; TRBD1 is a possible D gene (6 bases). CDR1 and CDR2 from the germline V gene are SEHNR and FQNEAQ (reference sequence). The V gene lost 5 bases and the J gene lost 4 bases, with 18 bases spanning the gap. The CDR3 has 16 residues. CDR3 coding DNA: TGTGCCAGCAGCCGAGAGGGACACCTCAATTACAATGAGCAGTTCTTC. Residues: CASSREGHLNYNEQFF.

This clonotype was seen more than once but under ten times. The CDR3 here is CASSFSTGGTEAFF. The CDR3 DNA reads TGTGCCAGCAGTTTTTCGACAGGGGGGACTGAAGCTTTCTTT. The rearrangement joins TRBV12-3 or TRBV12-4 to TRBJ1-1; TRBD1 aligns across 9 bases. With 3 bases clipped from V and 5 bases from J, the junction kept 4 bases outside the gene matches. The CDR3 sequence is 14 residues long.

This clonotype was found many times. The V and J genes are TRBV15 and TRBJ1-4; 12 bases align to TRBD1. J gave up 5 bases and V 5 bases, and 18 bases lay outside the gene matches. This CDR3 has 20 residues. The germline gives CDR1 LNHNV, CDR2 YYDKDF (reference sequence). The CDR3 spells CATSPNPAGTGGFLNEKLFF. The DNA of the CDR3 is TGTGCCACCAGCCCGAATCCGGCCGGGACAGGGGGCTTTTTAAATGAAAAACTGTTTTTT.

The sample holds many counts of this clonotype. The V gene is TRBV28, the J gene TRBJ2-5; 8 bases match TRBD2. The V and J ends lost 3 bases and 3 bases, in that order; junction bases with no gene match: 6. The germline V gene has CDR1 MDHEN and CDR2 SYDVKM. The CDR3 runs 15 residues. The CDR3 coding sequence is TGTGCCAGCAGTTTCCCCTCGCGGGGGGAAGAGACCCAGTACTTC. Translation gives CASSFPSRGEETQYF.

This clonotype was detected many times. The CDR3 spells CASSGLAGGRNEQFF. For the CDR3, the DNA is TGTGCCAGCAGTGGACTAGCGGGAGGGCGGAATGAGCAGTTCTTC. The V and J genes are TRBV6-1 and TRBJ2-1; 14 bases align to TRBD2. V lost 4 bases and J lost 7; bases outside the gene matches: 3. The CDR3 runs to 15 residues. From germline, CDR1 is MNHNS and CDR2 SASEGT.

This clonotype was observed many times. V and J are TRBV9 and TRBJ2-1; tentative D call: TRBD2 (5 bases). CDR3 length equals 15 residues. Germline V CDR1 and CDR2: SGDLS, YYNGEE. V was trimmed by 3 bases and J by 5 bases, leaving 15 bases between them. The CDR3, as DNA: TGTGCCAGCAGCGCTTCCGGGAACACAAACAATGAGCAGTTCTTC. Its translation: CASSASGNTNNEQFF.

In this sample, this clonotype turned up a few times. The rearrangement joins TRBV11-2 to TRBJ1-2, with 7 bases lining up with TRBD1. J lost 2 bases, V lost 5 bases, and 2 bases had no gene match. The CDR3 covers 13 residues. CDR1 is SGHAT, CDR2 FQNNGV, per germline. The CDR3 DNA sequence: TGTGCCAGCAGCACGACAGGGAACTATGGCTACACCTTC. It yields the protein CASSTTGNYGYTF.

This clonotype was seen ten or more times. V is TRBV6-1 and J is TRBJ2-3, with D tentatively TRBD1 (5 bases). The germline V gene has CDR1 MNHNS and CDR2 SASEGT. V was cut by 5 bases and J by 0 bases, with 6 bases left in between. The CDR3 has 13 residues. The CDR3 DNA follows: TGTGCCAGCAGTCCAGGGAGCACAGATACGCAGTATTTT. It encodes CASSPGSTDTQYF.